This T cell receptor beta chain is drawn from a study of cytomegalovirus exposure and HLA in healthy donors. Study summary: Sequencing of approximately 190 million T cells in an earlier analysis found 120 million or so unique TCR beta sequences. Whole-study results and caveats: Sequencing had likely introduced a cluster of highly shared sequence variants as an artifact. Highest at DRB1 and lowest at HLA-C, TCR association rates differed among HLA loci in a later analysis.

As to this clone: Antigen unknown.

It was with 60 Vbeta and 13 Jbeta primers that the PCR ran. TCRdb's table, derived via immunoSEQ multiplex PCR, lists solely in-frame clones and lacks some. This sample carries about 160,000 clones, roughly 80% of them seen once, and the ten largest clones take roughly 2%. There were likely unrecorded immune exposures, though donors were nominally healthy when sampled. V lost 3 bases to trimming and J lost 7 bases; unmatched junction nucleotides: 10. This CDR3 has 16 amino acids. Germline V CDR1 and CDR2: SNHLY, FYNNEI. The V call is TRBV2, the J call TRBJ2-1; 9 nucleotides match TRBD2. The sequence derives from a man over 45 in good health and CMV-seropositive. Sequencing used PBMCs. CDR3 loop: CASSELGGGAGNEQFF. The CDR3 DNA follows: TGTGCCAGCAGTGAGCTGGGCGGGGGGGCCGGGAATGAGCAGTTCTTC.